The 11 T cell receptor beta chains presented below share a single source sample, sequenced in a study of control samples from healthy donors and cancer patients. Generated by immunoSEQ multiplex PCR, the TCRdb table keeps only in-frame clones and is missing some. The table shows more than 50,000 clones, with around 90% occurring only once. The sequencing input was blood. These receptors all stem from a man aged 50 or older in good health.

J is TRBJ2-7 and V is TRBV11-2; no definite D call. This CDR3 has 15 residues. V was trimmed by 5 bases and J by 0 bases, leaving 14 bases between them. The germline V gene has CDR1 SGHAT and CDR2 FQNNGV. CDR3 sequence reads: CASSPLKTNSYEQYF. CDR3 in DNA: TGTGCCAGCAGCCCTTTAAAGACCAACTCCTACGAGCAGTACTTC.

This chain connects TRBV2 to TRBJ1-5, with D unresolved. Germline-derived CDR1 and CDR2 are SNHLY and FYNNEI. The CDR3 spans 14 residues. Trimming took off 7 bases at V and 0 bases at J, with 10 bases between the two ends. CDR3 residues: CASKPGPSNQPQHF. CDR3 bases: TGTGCCAGCAAACCGGGCCCTAGCAATCAGCCCCAGCATTTT. Full variable domain (remainder filled in from reference TRBV2 and TRBJ1-5): EPEVTQTPSHQVTQMGQEVILRCVPISNHLYFYWYRQILGQKVEFLVSFYNNEISEKSEIFDDQFSVERPDGSNFTLKIRSTKLEDSAMYFCASKPGPSNQPQHFGDGTRLSIL.

This chain connects TRBV27 to TRBJ2-2; TRBD2 agrees at 8 bases. Per germline, CDR1 MNHEY and CDR2 SMNVEV (reference sequence). CDR3 length: 14 amino acids. V was clipped by 8 bases and J by 7 bases; unmatched bases: 9. The CDR3 region is CASCIGRADGELFF. The CDR3 DNA reads as TGTGCCAGCTGCATCGGGAGGGCCGACGGGGAGCTGTTTTTT.

The rearrangement uses TRBV24-1 and TRBJ1-1; no reliable D call. V lost 7 bases, J lost 0 bases, and 8 bases lay in between. This CDR3 has 13 amino acids. Germline CDR1 and CDR2: KGHDR and SFDVKD. The CDR3 here is CATRAQLNTEAFF. In nucleotides, the CDR3 is TGTGCCACCAGAGCTCAACTGAACACTGAAGCTTTCTTT.

This rearrangement joins TRBV2 to TRBJ1-1, with D perhaps matching TRBD1 (5 bases). V lost 7 bases and J lost 1, with 10 bases in between. The CDR3 runs to 13 residues. Germline V gene sequence: CDR1 SNHLY, CDR2 FYNNEI. CDR3 sequence: CASIRGTNTEAFF. CDR3 DNA sequence: TGTGCCAGCATCCGGGGGACGAACACTGAAGCTTTCTTT.

This clone was picked up one time. The chain combines TRBV7-9 with TRBJ2-1; 10 bases are a match to TRBD2. After removal of 4 bases from V and 9 bases from J, the junction contained 9 bases not matched to a gene. The CDR3 spans 15 residues. In germline, CDR1 is SEHNR, CDR2 FQNEAQ (reference sequence). CDR3 bases: TGTGCCAGCAGCTACCAGCGGGAGGGCCGGAGTGAGCAGTTCTTC. Protein product: CASSYQREGRSEQFF.

J is TRBJ2-2 and V is TRBV6-5; 7 bases align to TRBD2. V was clipped by 5 bases and J by 9 bases; unmatched bases: 12. CDR3 length equals 15 residues. Looked up from germline, CDR1 is MNHEY and CDR2 is SVGAGI. The CDR3 protein is CASSPHGEGTRELFF. For the CDR3, the DNA is TGTGCCAGCAGTCCCCACGGGGAGGGGACCAGGGAGCTGTTTTTT.

The rearrangement joins TRBV27 to TRBJ2-4; 16 bases map to TRBD2. The V segment lost 3 bases and the J segment 2 bases; nucleotides outside the gene matches: 7. The CDR3 is 19 amino acids. CDR1 and CDR2 (germline): MNHEY, SMNVEV (reference sequence). The CDR3 bases are TGTGCCAGCAGTTTTGTTGGGACTAGCGGGAGGGGGTCCAAAAACATTCAGTACTTC. Its translation: CASSFVGTSGRGSKNIQYF.

This clone was counted a single time. V gene TRBV9 combines with J gene TRBJ1-2; no clear D gene. Trimming removed 4 bases from V and 5 bases from J, with 18 bases in between. This CDR3 contains 15 residues. CDR1 is SGDLS and CDR2 is YYNGEE in the germline V gene. CDR3 sequence (DNA): TGTGCCAGCAGCCCCACCGGGGATTCGGTGTATGGCTACACCTTC. Protein product: CASSPTGDSVYGYTF.

CDR3 sequence reads: CASGGLAGTGELFF. CDR3 nucleotide sequence: TGTGCCAGCGGAGGACTAGCGGGCACCGGGGAGCTGTTTTTT. The gene calls are TRBV11-2 and TRBJ2-2; TRBD2 aligns across 11 bases. The CDR3 is made up of 14 amino acids. Germline loops: CDR1 SGHAT, CDR2 FQNNGV. Trimming cost V 8 bases and J 4 bases; bases outside gene matches: 3. Full variable domain (outside the CDR3, taken from reference TRBV11-2 and TRBJ2-2): EAGVAQSPRYKIIEKRQSVAFWCNPISGHATLYWYQQILGQGPKLLIQFQNNGVVDDSQLPKDRFSAERLKGVDSTLKIQPAKLEDSAVYLCASGGLAGTGELFFGEGSRLTVL.

The genes are TRBV5-1 and TRBJ2-3; 15 positions match TRBD2. Trimming at V came to 4 bases and at J to 5 bases, leaving 5 bases not matched to a gene. Germline loops: CDR1 SGHRS, CDR2 YFSETQ. The CDR3 consists of 16 residues. CDR3 DNA sequence: TGCGCCAGCAGCGGGGGACTAGCGGGAGGTATAGATACGCAGTATTTT. Translated, it gives CASSGGLAGGIDTQYF.